The next 29 T cell receptor beta chains were all read from a single sample in a study of T-cell memory formation after mild COVID-19. MiXCR, applied by TCRdb to the 5' RACE reads, yields one record per CDR3 protein. Of about 340,000 distinct CDR3 sequences listed, around 20% were seen once; the top ten hold approximately 12%. Sequenced: PBMCs or a T cell subset sorted from them (not recorded which). Receptors originate from an adult woman who had mild COVID-19 (a few samples of this study predate the infection). Cell type and time point are not known.

This clonotype appeared many times. DNA of the CDR3: TGTGCCAGCAGCTTAGCGGACAGGGTGACTGAAGCTTTCTTT. Translated: CASSLADRVTEAFF. The gene calls are TRBV7-8 and TRBJ1-1; 8 bases match TRBD1. Germline assignment: CDR1 SGHVS and CDR2 FQNEAQ. V shed 0 bases and J 5 bases; nucleotides not matched to a gene: 2. The CDR3 contains 14 residues.

The V gene is TRBV6-5, the J gene TRBJ2-3, with a weak D call TRBD1 (6 bases). CDR1 is MNHEY and CDR2 is SVGAGI in the germline V gene. The CDR3 is 15 residues long. V was clipped by 6 bases and J by 3 bases, with 16 bases between them. The CDR3: CASSRTRGLTDTQYF. The CDR3 DNA sequence: TGTGCCAGCAGCCGCACCAGGGGATTGACAGATACGCAGTATTTT.

This chain connects TRBV20-1 to TRBJ2-5; D not certain. V lost 5 bases to trimming and J lost 5 bases, with 15 bases between them. The CDR3 extends over 13 amino acids. In germline, CDR1 is DFQATT, CDR2 SNEGSKA (reference sequence). Here the CDR3 DNA reads TGCAGTGCTTCTATGGTGGGGAAGGAGACCCAGTACTTC. It yields the protein CSASMVGKETQYF.

The chain couples TRBV20-1 to TRBJ2-7; D perhaps matches TRBD1 (6 bases). This CDR3 has 14 residues. V lost 0 bases, J lost 0 bases, and 9 bases lay in between. The germline V gene has CDR1 DFQATT and CDR2 SNEGSKA (reference sequence). CDR3 sequence: CSARDQDSSYEQYF. The CDR3 DNA is TGCAGTGCTAGAGATCAGGACAGCTCCTACGAGCAGTACTTC.

The rearrangement links TRBV18 to TRBJ2-4; 8 nucleotides line up with TRBD2. This CDR3 is 16 amino acids long. The V and J ends lost 3 bases and 6 bases, in that order; junction bases with no gene match: 10. CDR1 and CDR2 from the germline V gene are KGHSH and LQKENI. The CDR3, as DNA: TGTGCCAGCTCACCGTACCCAAGCGGGGGATTAAACATTCAGTACTTC. As protein: CASSPYPSGGLNIQYF.

In regard to this clonotype: An end of the junction does not agree with germline; a read error may underlie this. This chain links TRBV19 with TRBJ1-1; unclear D gene. The CDR3 is 11 amino acids. Germline V gene data show CDR1 as LNHDA and CDR2 as SQIVND (reference sequence). CDR3 sequence: CASNIGSRAFF. CDR3 bases: TGTGCCAGTAATATAGGTTCGAGAGCTTTCTTT.

This clonotype was recorded a few times. The genes are TRBV5-6 and TRBJ2-4; D call uncertain. CDR1 and CDR2 from the germline V gene are SGHDT and YYEEEE. CDR3 size: 14 residues. V was shortened by 5 bases and J by 5 bases, with 14 bases between the two germline ends. This CDR3 is CASRDGLSQNIQYF. As DNA, the CDR3 is TGTGCCAGCAGAGATGGGCTGTCCCAAAACATTCAGTACTTC.

V and J are TRBV7-8 and TRBJ2-1, with 13 bases that match TRBD2. V lost 4 bases, J lost 10 bases, and 13 bases stayed unmatched. This CDR3 has 17 amino acids. CDR1 and CDR2 (germline): SGHVS, FQNEAQ. The DNA of the CDR3 is TGTGCCAGCAGCTCAACCACTAGCGGGAGGGCTTTTAGGGAGCAGTTCTTC. This sequence encodes CASSSTTSGRAFREQFF.

This clonotype was seen a few times. The rearrangement joins TRBV12-3 or TRBV12-4 to TRBJ2-1; TRBD1 matches 9 bases. This CDR3 has 15 residues. V was pared by 5 bases and J by 4 bases, with 6 bases of the junction left unmatched. The CDR3 nucleotides are TGTGCCAGCAGTCGCGACAGGGGGGTTTACAATGAGCAGTTCTTC. Amino acids: CASSRDRGVYNEQFF.

In DNA form, the CDR3 reads TGTGCCAGCAGTTTAGCGGGCTCGCCTAGCGGGGGGCAAGAGACCCAGTACTTC. Translation gives CASSLAGSPSGGQETQYF. V gene TRBV12-3 or TRBV12-4 combines with J gene TRBJ2-5; 11 positions agree with TRBD2. V lost 0 bases, J lost 2 bases, and 8 bases stayed unmatched. This CDR3 spans 18 amino acids.

This clonotype occurred a few times. The rearrangement links TRBV5-1 to TRBJ2-6; the D gene is possibly TRBD2 (6 bases). CDR3 length: 15 amino acids. Germline CDR1 and CDR2: SGHRS and YFSETQ. Trimming cost V 1 base and J 2 bases, with 7 bases left between them. CDR3 DNA sequence: TGCGCCAGCAGCTTGTGGGGGGCTGGGGCCAACGTCCTGACTTTC. Its translation: CASSLWGAGANVLTF.

The chain employs TRBV6-1 and TRBJ1-1, with D perhaps TRBD1 (5 bases). This CDR3 is 15 amino acids long. Germline CDR1 reads MNHNS; CDR2 reads SASEGT. Trimming shortened V by 6 bases and J by 0 bases, and 14 bases separated the two germline ends. CDR3 coding DNA: TGTGCCAGCAGATACGATGGGACGGTGAACACTGAAGCTTTCTTT. Protein: CASRYDGTVNTEAFF.

The chain has TRBV29-1 and TRBJ2-5; 7 nucleotides align to TRBD1. Per germline, CDR1 SQVTM and CDR2 ANQGSEA. The CDR3 has 14 residues. V gave up 6 bases and J gave up 5 bases; unmatched junction bases: 12. The CDR3 is CSVPPTGRWETQYF. DNA for the CDR3: TGCAGCGTCCCTCCGACAGGGCGGTGGGAGACCCAGTACTTC.

This CDR3 reads CASSGRDGETQYF. In DNA form, the CDR3 reads TGCGCCAGCTCAGGCAGGGATGGAGAGACCCAGTACTTC. V is TRBV5-1 and J is TRBJ2-5; D is perhaps TRBD1 (5 bases). The CDR3 is made up of 13 amino acids. The germline V gene has CDR1 SGHRS and CDR2 YFSETQ. V lost 7 bases, J lost 4 bases, and 14 bases lay in between. Full variable domain (remainder filled in from reference TRBV5-1 and TRBJ2-5): KAGVTQTPRYLIKTRGQQVTLSCSPISGHRSVSWYQQTPGQGLQFLFEYFSETQRNKGNFPGRFSGRQFSNSRSEMNVSTLELGDSALYLCASSGRDGETQYFGPGTRLLVL.

This clonotype was recorded a few times. V is TRBV5-1 and J is TRBJ2-5; 8 bases line up with TRBD2. The CDR3 consists of 13 residues. Germline trimming cut 3 bases from V and 4 bases from J; bases unmatched to any gene: 2. Germline V CDR1 and CDR2: SGHRS, YFSETQ. For the CDR3, the DNA is TGCGCCAGCAGCTCAGCGGGAGCAGAGACCCAGTACTTC. Translating it yields CASSSAGAETQYF.

This clonotype was counted between two and nine times. V and J are TRBV4-1 and TRBJ1-5; D unclear. The germline V gene encodes CDR1 MGHRA and CDR2 YSYEKL. The CDR3 extends over 17 amino acids. Trimming took off 4 bases at V and 0 bases at J, with 16 bases between the two ends. CDR3 in DNA: TGCGCCAGCAGCCCCATCCTCGGACTCCCTAGCAATCAGCCCCAGCATTTT. Amino acid sequence: CASSPILGLPSNQPQHF.

This clonotype was seen a few times. V is TRBV11-3 and J is TRBJ2-1; TRBD2 might be the D (5 bases). CDR1 and CDR2 (germline): SGHNT, YENEEA. The CDR3 has 14 amino acids. Trimming stripped 1 base from V and 8 bases from J, with 12 bases between. The CDR3 spells CASSLALVKDEQFF. CDR3 coding DNA: TGTGCCAGCAGCTTAGCACTAGTAAAGGATGAGCAGTTCTTC.

CDR3: CASSFTGSGSYNSPLHF. The CDR3 coding sequence is TGTGCCAGCAGCTTTACAGGGTCCGGCTCCTATAATTCACCCCTCCACTTT. The V call is TRBV5-6, the J call TRBJ1-6, with TRBD1 as a possible D gene (6 bases). The V and J ends lost 2 bases and 0 bases respectively, with 12 bases between them. The CDR3 consists of 17 residues. Germline CDR1 SGHDT, CDR2 YYEEEE.

The gene calls are TRBV5-1 and TRBJ1-2, with 8 bases lining up with TRBD1. The V gene end was trimmed by 2 bases and the J gene end by 4 bases; junction bases not matched to a gene: 16. Germline lookup yields CDR1 SGHRS and CDR2 YFSETQ. CDR3 size: 18 residues. The CDR3 spells CASSLSPEQGGAVYGYTF. In DNA, the CDR3 is TGCGCCAGCAGCTTATCCCCTGAACAGGGGGGCGCAGTCTATGGCTACACCTTC. Combining the CDR3 with reference TRBV5-1 and TRBJ1-2 gives the whole variable domain KAGVTQTPRYLIKTRGQQVTLSCSPISGHRSVSWYQQTPGQGLQFLFEYFSETQRNKGNFPGRFSGRQFSNSRSEMNVSTLELGDSALYLCASSLSPEQGGAVYGYTFGSGTRLTVV.

This clonotype appeared a few times. The rearrangement links TRBV4-3 to TRBJ2-7; TRBD2 agrees at 10 bases. Trimming took 1 base from V and 0 from J; bases not matched to a gene: 6. Germline V CDR1 and CDR2: LGHNA, YSLEER. The CDR3 spans 17 residues. The CDR3 DNA is TGCGCCAGCAGCCAAGGACTAGCGGGCCTTAGCTCCTACGAGCAGTACTTC. Amino acids: CASSQGLAGLSSYEQYF.

The sample holds a few counts of this clonotype. V is TRBV3-1 and J is TRBJ1-1; TRBD1 aligns across 7 bases. The length of the CDR3 is 16 residues. The ends lost 5 bases at V and 5 bases at J; junction bases unmatched: 14. Germline loops: CDR1 LGHDT, CDR2 YNNKEL (reference sequence). The CDR3 is CASSYSNRGRRTEAFF. The CDR3 DNA reads as TGTGCCAGCAGCTACAGTAACAGGGGCCGTCGTACTGAAGCTTTCTTT.

CDR3 in DNA: TGCGCCAGCAGCTTGGTTGGACAGGGCCCAGATACGCAGTATTTT. Translated, it gives CASSLVGQGPDTQYF. V and J are TRBV5-1 and TRBJ2-3; 8 nucleotides match TRBD1. Germline V gene lookup returns CDR1 SGHRS and CDR2 YFSETQ. This CDR3 has 15 amino acids. V dropped 0 bases and J dropped 4; count of bases not matched to a gene: 4.

This chain links TRBV27 with TRBJ2-5; a possible D gene is TRBD2 (6 bases). V lost 11 bases and J 8 bases, leaving 12 bases between the germline ends. The CDR3 sequence is 10 residues long. Germline values: CDR1 MNHEY, CDR2 SMNVEV (reference sequence). CDR3 sequence reads: CAAGRLTQYF. Here the CDR3 DNA reads TGTGCCGCGGGACGGCTCACCCAGTACTTC.

This clonotype appeared a few times. The rearrangement uses TRBV6-1 and TRBJ2-1; weak D call: TRBD2 (6 bases). Germline V gene lookup returns CDR1 MNHNS and CDR2 SASEGT. V was pared by 4 bases and J by 4 bases, with 11 bases between. The CDR3 runs 14 residues. The CDR3 DNA sequence: TGTGCCAGCAGTGCGGGACTCCTTTACAATGAGCAGTTCTTC. It translates to CASSAGLLYNEQFF.

The rearrangement joins TRBV30 to TRBJ2-3, with D possibly matching TRBD2 (7 bases). The length of the CDR3 is 19 residues. The V gene lost 2 bases and the J gene lost 6 bases, with 30 bases spanning the gap. CDR1 and CDR2 from the germline V gene are GTSNPN and SVGIG (reference sequence). CDR3 sequence reads: CAWSFSRGAPGGPGDTQYF. The CDR3 DNA follows: TGTGCCTGGAGTTTCTCTCGAGGAGCCCCGGGGGGCCCAGGGGATACGCAGTATTTT.

The CDR3 protein is CASSPGTAFEAFF. CDR3 in DNA: TGTGCCAGCTCACCGGGGACCGCATTTGAAGCTTTCTTT. The chain carries TRBV18 and TRBJ1-1; tentative D call: TRBD1 (5 bases). Germline CDR1 is KGHSH and CDR2 is LQKENI. CDR3 length equals 13 residues. Between the trimmed V and J ends, which lost 3 bases and 7 bases, there was a span of 12 bases.

This clonotype has more than one count but fewer than ten. This chain links TRBV28 with TRBJ2-5; D is unresolved. From germline, CDR1 is MDHEN and CDR2 SYDVKM. The CDR3 has 13 amino acids. V was shortened by 6 bases and J by 3 bases, with 11 bases between the two germline ends. CDR3 coding DNA: TGTGCCAGCAGACAGAGTTTTAAAGAGACCCAGTACTTC. It yields the protein CASRQSFKETQYF.

V is TRBV12-3 or TRBV12-4 and J is TRBJ2-2, with D hard to call. The V and J ends lost 5 bases and 4 bases respectively, with 11 bases between them. This CDR3 has 14 amino acids. CDR3 sequence (DNA): TGTGCCAGCAGTCTGAAGATTGGCACCGGGGAGCTGTTTTTT. Encoded protein: CASSLKIGTGELFF.

The gene calls are TRBV29-1 and TRBJ2-1; 9 bases fit TRBD2. The length of the CDR3 is 16 residues. After removal of 4 bases from V and 1 base from J, the junction contained 8 bases not matched to a gene. Germline V gene lookup returns CDR1 SQVTM and CDR2 ANQGSEA. CDR3 region: CSVALIAGVSYNEQFF. In DNA form, the CDR3 reads TGCAGCGTTGCCCTTATAGCGGGAGTGTCCTACAATGAGCAGTTCTTC.